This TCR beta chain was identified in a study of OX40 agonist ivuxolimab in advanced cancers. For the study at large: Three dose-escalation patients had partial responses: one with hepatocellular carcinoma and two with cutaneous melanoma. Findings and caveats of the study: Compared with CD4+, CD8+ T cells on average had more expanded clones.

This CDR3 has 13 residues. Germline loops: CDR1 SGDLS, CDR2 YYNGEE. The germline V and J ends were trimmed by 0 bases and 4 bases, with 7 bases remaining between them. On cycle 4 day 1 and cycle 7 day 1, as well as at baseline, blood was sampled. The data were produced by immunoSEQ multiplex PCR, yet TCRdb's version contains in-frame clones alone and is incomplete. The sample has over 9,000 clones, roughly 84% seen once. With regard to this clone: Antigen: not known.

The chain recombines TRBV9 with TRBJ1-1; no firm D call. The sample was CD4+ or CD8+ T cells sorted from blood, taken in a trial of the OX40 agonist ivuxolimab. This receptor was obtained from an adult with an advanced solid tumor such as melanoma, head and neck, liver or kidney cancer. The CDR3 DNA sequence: TGTGCCAGCAGCGTAGTGGGGAGCACTGAAGCTTTCTTT. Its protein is CASSVVGSTEAFF.